A selection of T cell receptor beta chains follows, all from one sample in a study of OX40 agonist ivuxolimab in advanced cancers. Only in-frame clones appear in the TCRdb table, and some are missing; sequencing was by immunoSEQ multiplex PCR. The sample contains tens of thousands of clones, around nine tenths of which appear only once. Specimen: CD4+ or CD8+ T cells sorted from blood, collected in a trial of the OX40 agonist ivuxolimab. The receptors shown here come from an adult with an advanced solid tumor such as melanoma, head and neck, liver or kidney cancer. The CDR3 runs from the conserved cysteine through the conserved F or W. D genes are given only for firm matches. Only part of the rows carry a size: once, few, many, or a class if the clone is expanded.

D: TRBD1; J: TRBJ1-1; size: once; V: TRBV4-2; CDR3: CASSPYRGHTEAFF; DNA: TGTGCCAGCAGCCCTTACAGGGGCCACACTGAAGCTTTCTTT
D: -; J: TRBJ2-7; size: -; V: TRBV19; CDR3: CASSIGDSYEQYF; DNA: TGTGCCAGTAGTATCGGGGACTCCTACGAGCAGTACTTC
D: TRBD2; J: TRBJ2-3; size: -; V: TRBV10-2; CDR3: CASSESRTSGDTQYF; DNA: TGCGCCAGCAGTGAGTCGAGGACTAGCGGGGATACGCAGTATTTT
D: -; J: TRBJ2-5; size: -; V: TRBV19; CDR3: CASSIPGSRETQYF; DNA: TGTGCCAGTAGTATCCCCGGGAGTCGGGAGACCCAGTACTTC
D: -; J: TRBJ2-7; size: -; V: TRBV5-1; CDR3: CASSLGLGARSYEQYF; DNA: TGCGCCAGCAGCTTAGGATTGGGGGCGAGGTCCTACGAGCAGTACTTC
D: -; J: TRBJ2-2; size: -; V: TRBV11-3; CDR3: CASSLQGSTGELFF; DNA: TGTGCCAGCAGCTTACAAGGCTCCACCGGGGAGCTGTTTTTT
D: -; J: TRBJ2-5; size: -; V: TRBV7-2; CDR3: CASSLLSPGQETQYF; DNA: TGTGCCAGCAGCTTACTTAGTCCGGGGCAAGAGACCCAGTACTTC
D: TRBD2; J: TRBJ2-5; size: -; V: TRBV5-4; CDR3: CASSPGLAGAGGTQYF; DNA: TGTGCCAGCAGCCCGGGACTAGCGGGAGCAGGGGGGACCCAGTACTTC
D: -; J: TRBJ2-3; size: -; V: TRBV21-1; CDR3: CASLRGPTDTQYF; DNA: TGTGCCAGCTTACGGGGGCCGACAGATACGCAGTATTTT
D: TRBD1; J: TRBJ2-7; size: -; V: TRBV19; CDR3: CASSRTGEGEQYF; DNA: TGTGCCAGTAGCAGGACAGGGGAGGGCGAGCAGTACTTC
D: TRBD2; J: TRBJ2-1; size: -; V: TRBV11-2; CDR3: CASSLDRSGSNYNEQFF; DNA: TGTGCCAGCAGCTTAGATCGAAGCGGGAGTAACTACAATGAGCAGTTCTTC
D: -; J: TRBJ2-3; size: -; V: TRBV5-4; CDR3: CASSPQVTDTQYF; DNA: TGTGCCAGCAGCCCGCAGGTCACAGATACGCAGTATTTT
D: -; J: TRBJ2-7; size: -; V: TRBV5-4; CDR3: CASSLRGHEQYF; DNA: TGTGCCAGCAGCTTGAGGGGACACGAGCAGTACTTC
D: -; J: TRBJ1-3; size: -; V: TRBV5-4; CDR3: CASSFAGGRNTIYF; DNA: TGTGCCAGCAGCTTCGCGGGGGGAAGAAACACCATATATTTT
D: -; J: TRBJ1-2; size: -; V: TRBV6-5; CDR3: CASSEFRQSGYTF; DNA: TGTGCCAGCAGTGAATTCCGACAGAGTGGCTACACCTTC
D: TRBD1; J: TRBJ2-5; size: -; V: TRBV6-5; CDR3: CASSYSTGGQTQYF; DNA: TGTGCCAGCAGTTACTCTACAGGGGGCCAGACCCAGTACTTC
D: -; J: TRBJ1-3; size: -; V: TRBV10-3; CDR3: CAISESGNGNTIYF; DNA: TGTGCCATCAGTGAGTCTGGTAACGGAAACACCATATATTTT
D: -; J: TRBJ2-7; size: -; V: TRBV30; CDR3: CAGSTAYEQYF; DNA: TGTGCCGGATCGACAGCTTACGAGCAGTACTTC
D: TRBD1; J: TRBJ1-2; size: -; V: TRBV28; CDR3: CASRRTGQGAKGYTF; DNA: TGTGCCAGCAGACGAACCGGACAGGGGGCTAAGGGCTACACCTTC
D: -; J: TRBJ2-5; size: -; V: TRBV6-5; CDR3: CASNPRGETQYF; DNA: TGTGCCAGCAACCCCAGGGGAGAGACCCAGTACTTC
D: TRBD1; J: TRBJ1-2; size: once; V: TRBV6-5; CDR3: CASSHRTGFGYTF; DNA: TGTGCCAGCAGCCACAGGACAGGCTTTGGCTACACCTTC
D: TRBD1; J: TRBJ2-7; size: -; V: TRBV18; CDR3: CASSPLGPQTGRIGEQYF; DNA: TGTGCCAGCTCACCACTAGGGCCCCAGACAGGGCGCATAGGCGAGCAGTACTTC
D: -; J: TRBJ2-1; size: -; V: TRBV11-3; CDR3: CASSRRGDEQFF; DNA: TGTGCCAGCAGCCGTCGGGGTGATGAGCAGTTCTTC
D: -; J: TRBJ1-5; size: -; V: TRBV27; CDR3: CASSLMSGFNQPQHF; DNA: TGTGCCAGCAGTTTAATGTCGGGATTTAATCAGCCCCAGCATTTT
D: -; J: TRBJ1-5; size: once; V: TRBV19; CDR3: CASGQAVNQPQHF; DNA: TGTGCCAGCGGACAAGCCGTCAATCAGCCCCAGCATTTT
D: -; J: TRBJ1-2; size: once; V: TRBV14; CDR3: CASSQAGGYTF; DNA: TGTGCCAGCAGCCAAGCGGGGGGATACACCTTC
D: -; J: TRBJ2-5; size: -; V: TRBV7-2; CDR3: CASSLGDHQETQYF; DNA: TGTGCCAGCAGCTTAGGTGACCACCAAGAGACCCAGTACTTC
D: TRBD2; J: TRBJ2-3; size: -; V: TRBV5-1; CDR3: CASRGLAGEADTQYF; DNA: TGCGCCAGCAGAGGACTAGCGGGAGAGGCAGATACGCAGTATTTT
D: -; J: TRBJ1-2; size: -; V: TRBV5-4; CDR3: CASSSPGRDYGYTF; DNA: TGTGCCAGCAGCTCTCCGGGACGGGACTATGGCTACACCTTC
D: -; J: TRBJ1-2; size: -; V: TRBV6-5; CDR3: CASSPFPGTYGYTF; DNA: TGTGCCAGCAGTCCCTTCCCGGGGACCTATGGCTACACCTTC
D: -; J: TRBJ1-6; size: -; V: TRBV28; CDR3: CASRASDGQINSPLHF; DNA: TGTGCCAGCAGGGCCTCGGATGGGCAGATTAATTCACCCCTCCACTTT
D: TRBD1; J: TRBJ1-1; size: -; V: TRBV10-3; CDR3: CAISESTGGTEAFF; DNA: TGTGCCATCAGTGAGAGTACAGGGGGCACTGAAGCTTTCTTT
D: -; J: TRBJ2-3; size: few; V: TRBV6-5; CDR3: CASSYPGAPDTQYF; DNA: TGTGCCAGCAGTTACCCGGGAGCACCAGATACGCAGTATTTT
D: -; J: TRBJ1-1; size: -; V: TRBV5-1; CDR3: CASSFGRNTEAFF; DNA: TGTGCCAGCAGCTTCGGCAGGAACACTGAAGCTTTCTTT
D: TRBD1; J: TRBJ1-1; size: -; V: TRBV2; CDR3: CASSGQGASTEAFF; DNA: TGTGCCAGCAGTGGACAGGGGGCGAGCACTGAAGCTTTCTTT
D: -; J: TRBJ2-5; size: once; V: TRBV4-1; CDR3: CASSQVAGQGQETQYF; DNA: TGCGCCAGCAGCCAGGTCGCCGGGCAGGGGCAAGAGACCCAGTACTTC
D: -; J: TRBJ2-3; size: -; V: TRBV9; CDR3: CASSVAREIGYTDTQYF; DNA: TGTGCCAGCAGCGTCGCCCGGGAAATAGGCTACACAGATACGCAGTATTTT
D: -; J: TRBJ2-5; size: -; V: TRBV27; CDR3: CASRGGTETQYF; DNA: TGTGCCAGCAGGGGGGGCACAGAGACCCAGTACTTC
D: TRBD2; J: TRBJ2-1; size: -; V: TRBV19; CDR3: CASISTSGSGYNEQFF; DNA: TGTGCCAGTATATCGACTAGCGGGAGCGGTTACAATGAGCAGTTCTTC
D: TRBD1; J: TRBJ1-5; size: -; V: TRBV6-5; CDR3: CASSQGENQPQHF; DNA: TGTGCCAGCAGTCAGGGGGAGAATCAGCCCCAGCATTTT
D: TRBD1; J: TRBJ2-3; size: -; V: TRBV19; CDR3: CASSRDRGADTQYF; DNA: TGTGCCAGTAGTAGGGACAGGGGCGCAGATACGCAGTATTTT
D: -; J: TRBJ1-2; size: -; V: TRBV11-3; CDR3: CASSLVANYGYTF; DNA: TGTGCCAGCAGCTTAGTGGCTAACTATGGCTACACCTTC
D: -; J: TRBJ1-2; size: -; V: TRBV2; CDR3: CASSEAGQRHGYTF; DNA: TGTGCCAGCAGTGAAGCGGGACAAAGACATGGCTACACCTTC
D: TRBD1; J: TRBJ1-2; size: -; V: TRBV6-5; CDR3: CASGGQPPSYGYTF; DNA: TGTGCCAGCGGGGGACAGCCGCCGTCCTATGGCTACACCTTC
D: -; J: TRBJ2-5; size: -; V: TRBV18; CDR3: CASSPPGAETQYF; DNA: TGTGCCAGCTCACCACCGGGTGCCGAGACCCAGTACTTC
D: -; J: TRBJ1-1; size: -; V: TRBV28; CDR3: CASRTWGGDTEAFF; DNA: TGTGCCAGCAGGACTTGGGGGGGGGACACTGAAGCTTTCTTT